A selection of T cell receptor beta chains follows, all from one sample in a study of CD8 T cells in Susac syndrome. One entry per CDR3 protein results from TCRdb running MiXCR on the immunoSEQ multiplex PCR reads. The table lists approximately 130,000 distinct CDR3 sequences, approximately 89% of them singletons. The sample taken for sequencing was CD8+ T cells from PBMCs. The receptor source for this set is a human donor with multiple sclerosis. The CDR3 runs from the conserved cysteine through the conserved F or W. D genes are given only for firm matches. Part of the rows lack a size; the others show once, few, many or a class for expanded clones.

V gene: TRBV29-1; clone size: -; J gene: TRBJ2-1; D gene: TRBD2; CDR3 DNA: TGCAGCGTTGGGACTAGCGGCTACAATGAGCAGTTCTTC; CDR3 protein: CSVGTSGYNEQFF
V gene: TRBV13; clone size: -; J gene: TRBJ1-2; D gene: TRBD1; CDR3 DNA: TGTGCCAGCAGCCCGCATGGGGACAGTCATAACTATGGCTACACCTTC; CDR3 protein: CASSPHGDSHNYGYTF
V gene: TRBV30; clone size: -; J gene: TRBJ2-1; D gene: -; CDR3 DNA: TGTGCCTGGAGTTGGATACAGGGCAATGAGCAGTTCTTC; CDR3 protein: CAWSWIQGNEQFF
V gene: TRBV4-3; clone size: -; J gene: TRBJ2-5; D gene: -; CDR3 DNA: TGCGCCAGCAGCCAAACTAGTGGAGGGGGGGAGACCCAGTACTTC; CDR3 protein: CASSQTSGGGETQYF
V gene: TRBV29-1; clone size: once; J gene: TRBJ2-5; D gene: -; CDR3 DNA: TGCAGCGTTGAATTTGGCGGGGACAGCCAAGAGACCCAGTACTTC; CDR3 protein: CSVEFGGDSQETQYF
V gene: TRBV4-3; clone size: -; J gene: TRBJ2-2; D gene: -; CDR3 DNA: TGCGCCAGCAGGGGACTCTTAACCTCCGGGGAGCTGTTTTTT; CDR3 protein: CASRGLLTSGELFF
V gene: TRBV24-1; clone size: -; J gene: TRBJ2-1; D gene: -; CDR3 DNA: TGTGCCACCAGTGAATATCGTGAGCAGTTCTTC; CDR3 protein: CATSEYREQFF
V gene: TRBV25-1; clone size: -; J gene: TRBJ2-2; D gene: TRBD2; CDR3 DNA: TGTGCCAGCAGGGGGAGGGAGGCCGGGGAGCTGTTTTTT; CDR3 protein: CASRGREAGELFF
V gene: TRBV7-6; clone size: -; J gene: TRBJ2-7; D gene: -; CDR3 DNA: TGTGCCAGCAGCTTAGAACAGGGTGAATACGAGCAGTACTTC; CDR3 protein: CASSLEQGEYEQYF
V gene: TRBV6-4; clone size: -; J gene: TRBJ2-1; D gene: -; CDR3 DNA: TGTGCCAGCAGGGCAGGCAATGAGCAGTTCTTC; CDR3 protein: CASRAGNEQFF
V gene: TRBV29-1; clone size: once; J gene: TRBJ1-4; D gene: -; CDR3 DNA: TGCAGCGTTAAAGACGCCCAGGACCTGTTTTTT; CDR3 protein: CSVKDAQDLFF
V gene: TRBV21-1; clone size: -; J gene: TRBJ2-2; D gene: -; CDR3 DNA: TGTGCCGGGGGGGCCGGCTTGGGCACCGGGGAGCTGTTTTTT; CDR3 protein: CAGGAGLGTGELFF
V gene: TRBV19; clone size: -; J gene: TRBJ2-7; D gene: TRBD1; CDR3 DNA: TGTGCCAGTAGTAGGGACAGAACCTACGAGCAGTACTTC; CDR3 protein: CASSRDRTYEQYF
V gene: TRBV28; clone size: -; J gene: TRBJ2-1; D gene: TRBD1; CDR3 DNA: TGTGCCAGCAGTTCGACAGGGGTCTACAATGAGCAGTTCTTC; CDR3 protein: CASSSTGVYNEQFF
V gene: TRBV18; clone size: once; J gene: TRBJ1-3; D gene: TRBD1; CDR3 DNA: TGTGCCAGCTCACCAACGAAGGGGGCCTCTGGAAACACCATATATTTT; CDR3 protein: CASSPTKGASGNTIYF
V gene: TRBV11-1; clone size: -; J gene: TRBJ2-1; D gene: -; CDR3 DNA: TGTGCCAGCAGCTTTGGCCGAAACAATTACAATGAGCAGTTCTTC; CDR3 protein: CASSFGRNNYNEQFF
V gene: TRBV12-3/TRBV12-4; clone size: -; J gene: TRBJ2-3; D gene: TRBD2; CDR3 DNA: TGTGCCAGCAGGGGACTAGCGGACACAGATACGCAGTATTTT; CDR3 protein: CASRGLADTDTQYF
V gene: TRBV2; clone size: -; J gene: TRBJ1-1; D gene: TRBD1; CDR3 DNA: TGTGCCAGCAGCTCCGGGACAGGAGGGACTGAAGCTTTCTTT; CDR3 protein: CASSSGTGGTEAFF
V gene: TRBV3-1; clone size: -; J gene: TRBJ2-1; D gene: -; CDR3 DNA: TGTGCCAGCAGCCCACCGGGACTTAGGGGGGATGAGCAGTTCTTC; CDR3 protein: CASSPPGLRGDEQFF
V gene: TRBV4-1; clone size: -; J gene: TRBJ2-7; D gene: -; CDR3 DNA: TGCGCCAGCAGCCAAGATTCATCCAGGGTTGGCGAGCAGTACTTC; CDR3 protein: CASSQDSSRVGEQYF
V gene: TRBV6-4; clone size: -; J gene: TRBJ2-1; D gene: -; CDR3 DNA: TGTGCCAGCAGTGTCGACGGGACTCACAATGAGCAGTTCTTC; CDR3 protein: CASSVDGTHNEQFF
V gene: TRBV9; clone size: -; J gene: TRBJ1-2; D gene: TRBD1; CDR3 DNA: TGTGCCAGCAGCGTAAAGGAAGACAGGGGAGGATATGGCTACACCTTC; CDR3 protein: CASSVKEDRGGYGYTF
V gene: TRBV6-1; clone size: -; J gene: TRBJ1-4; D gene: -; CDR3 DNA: TGTGCCAGCACCGGGGGCCGGAAACTGTTTTTT; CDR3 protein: CASTGGRKLFF
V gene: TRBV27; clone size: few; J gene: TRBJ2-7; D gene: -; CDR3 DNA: TGTGCCAGCAGTTTGGGGGGAGTCGAGCAGTACTTC; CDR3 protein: CASSLGGVEQYF
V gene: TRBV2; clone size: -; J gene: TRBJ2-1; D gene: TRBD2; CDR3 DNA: TGTGCCAGCAGGGTCGAATGGGAGCGGGATAATGATGAGCAGTTCTTC; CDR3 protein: CASRVEWERDNDEQFF
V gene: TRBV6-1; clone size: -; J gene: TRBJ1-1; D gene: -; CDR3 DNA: TGTGCCGTCGGGGTTATGAACACTGAAGCTTTCTTT; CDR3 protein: CAVGVMNTEAFF
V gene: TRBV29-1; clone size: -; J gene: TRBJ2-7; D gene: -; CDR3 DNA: TGCAGCGTTGAAGATGGAGAACATTACGAGCAGTACTTC; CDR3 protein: CSVEDGEHYEQYF
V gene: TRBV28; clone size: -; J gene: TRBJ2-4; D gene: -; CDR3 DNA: TGTGCTTCTCTAGAAAACGACATTCAGTACTTC; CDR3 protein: CASLENDIQYF